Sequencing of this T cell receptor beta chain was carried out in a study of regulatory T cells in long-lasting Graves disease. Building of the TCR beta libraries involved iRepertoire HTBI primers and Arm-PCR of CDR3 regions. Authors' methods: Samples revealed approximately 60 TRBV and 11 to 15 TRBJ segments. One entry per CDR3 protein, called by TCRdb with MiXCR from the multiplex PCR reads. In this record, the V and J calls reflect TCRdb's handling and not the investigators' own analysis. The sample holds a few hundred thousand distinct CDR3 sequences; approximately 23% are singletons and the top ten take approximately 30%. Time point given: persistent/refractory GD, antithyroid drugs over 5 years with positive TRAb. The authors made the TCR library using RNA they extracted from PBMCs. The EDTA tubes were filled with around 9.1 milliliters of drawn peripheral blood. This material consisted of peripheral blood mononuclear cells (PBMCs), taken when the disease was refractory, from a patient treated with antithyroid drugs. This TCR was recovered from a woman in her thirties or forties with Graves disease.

CDR3 sequence reads: CASSFLAGSTDTQYF. The CDR3 region has the DNA TGTGCCAGCAGCTTTCTAGCGGGGAGCACAGATACGCAGTATTTT. This rearrangement joins TRBV11-2 to TRBJ2-3; the match to TRBD2 covers 9 bases. V was pared by 3 bases and J by 0 bases, with 1 base of the junction left unmatched. Per the germline V gene, CDR1 is SGHAT and CDR2 is FQNNGV. The CDR3 has 15 amino acids.